This TCR beta chain was observed in a study of blood T cell repertoires in COVID-19. Study information: The study drew acute and convalescent COVID-19 samples from the United States, Italy and Spain. PBMCs, B-cell-depleted T cells, or T cells provided the cDNA or gDNA that made up the material.

This clone appeared a single time. CDR3 size: 13 residues. Germline CDR1 reads SGHDT; CDR2 reads YYEEEE. V shed 4 bases and J shed 0 bases, with 8 bases lying between them. Sequenced by immunoSEQ multiplex PCR; TCRdb stores in-frame clones only, minus some. The sample includes under 150,000 clones, roughly 81% of them seen just once. This chain connects TRBV5-6 to TRBJ2-7, with D perhaps TRBD1 (5 bases). The receptor comes from a human donor in a cohort sampled during active COVID-19. The sequenced material came from peripheral blood. In nucleotides, the CDR3 is TGTGCCAGCAGCCCGGACACCTCCTACGAGCAGTACTTC. This translates into CASSPDTSYEQYF. The full variable domain, its missing parts supplied by reference TRBV5-6 and TRBJ2-7, is DAGVTQSPTHLIKTRGQQVTLRCSPKSGHDTVSWYQQALGQGPQFIFQYYEEEERQRGNFPDRFSGHQFPNYSSELNVNALLLGDSALYLCASSPDTSYEQYFGPGTRLTVT.